Listed here is a single T cell receptor beta chain. The CDR3 is 14 residues long. J was trimmed by 5 bases and V by 7 bases; bases with no gene match: 10. The germline gives CDR1 SGHTA, CDR2 FQGNSA. Original data processing: Using reference gene primer amplification, nucleated cell counts were estimated. TCRdb's copy holds only in-frame clones and misses some; the assay was immunoSEQ multiplex PCR. The V and J calls and clone size come from that table; D and trimming were worked out from the DNA. Of about 210,000 clones in the sample, about 85% were seen once. This entry comes from a study of blood T cell repertoires in COVID-19. Looking at the study overall: T cells, B-cell-depleted T cells, or PBMCs supplied cDNA or gDNA.

V usage is TRBV7-2 and J usage is TRBJ2-5, with 7 nucleotides matching TRBD2. The source is a woman of 80 years or more with COVID-19, enrolled during active disease. What was sequenced was peripheral blood. The chain's CDR3 is CASTPSWGGETQYF. The CDR3 DNA reads TGTGCCAGCACCCCCTCTTGGGGGGGGGAGACCCAGTACTTC.